Listed here are 15 T cell receptor beta chains from one sample, sequenced in a study of T cell responses to AZD1222 COVID-19 vaccine. TCRdb's table, derived via immunoSEQ multiplex PCR, lists solely in-frame clones and lacks some. The profile shows approximately 190,000 clones, 92% of them singletons. This material consisted of peripheral blood, taken on day 0 of AZD1222 vaccination. Receptor source: an adult in good health.

This clone has only a few counts. The J gene is TRBJ1-2, the V gene TRBV3-1 (or the pseudogene TRBV3-2); D gene unclear. The V and J ends lost 1 base and 6 bases respectively, with 6 bases between them. The germline CDR1 and CDR2 sequences are LGHDT and YNNKEL (reference sequence). The CDR3 runs 12 residues. CDR3 sequence reads: CASSQALDGYTF. In nucleotides, the CDR3 is TGTGCCAGCAGCCAAGCTTTGGATGGCTACACCTTC.

The rearrangement links TRBV27 to TRBJ1-2; no reliable D call. This CDR3 is built from 15 residues. Germline V lookup: CDR1 MNHEY, CDR2 SMNVEV (reference sequence). V was trimmed by 6 bases and J by 0 bases, leaving 14 bases between them. In DNA, the CDR3 is TGTGCCAGCAGCTACGGGCACCCAGCTAACTATGGCTACACCTTC. Translation gives CASSYGHPANYGYTF.

The V call is TRBV7-8, the J call TRBJ2-7; D might be TRBD2 (6 bases). With 4 bases removed from V and 0 bases from J, the gap between germline ends came to 16 bases. Germline CDR1 SGHVS, CDR2 FQNEAQ. The CDR3 loop spans 16 amino acids. In DNA form, the CDR3 reads TGTGCCAGCAGCTATGGGGGGTTCTCAAGCTCCTACGAGCAGTACTTC. Encoded protein: CASSYGGFSSSYEQYF.

Comments on this clone: The junction departs from germline at one end; a sequencing error may be responsible. This chain connects TRBV3-1 (or the pseudogene TRBV3-2) to TRBJ1-2, with a tentative D call TRBD1 (5 bases). Germline assignment: CDR1 LGHDT and CDR2 YNNKEL (reference sequence). The CDR3 is 11 residues long. The CDR3 nucleotides are TGTGCCAGCAGCCAATACCGGGACTTCGCCTTC. It specifies CASSQYRDFAF.

V and J are TRBV11-2 and TRBJ1-3; no clear D gene. V was pared by 0 bases and J by 2 bases, with 14 bases between. In germline, CDR1 is SGHAT, CDR2 FQNNGV. The CDR3 has 17 amino acids. Here the CDR3 reads CASSLELPPGTGNTIYF. DNA for the CDR3: TGTGCCAGCAGCTTAGAGCTACCTCCGGGCACTGGAAACACCATATATTTT.

The rearrangement joins TRBV19 to TRBJ1-2; unclear D gene. CDR1 and CDR2 from the germline V gene are LNHDA and SQIVND (reference sequence). V was shortened by 6 bases and J by 2 bases, with 13 bases between the two germline ends. The CDR3 runs to 14 residues. CDR3 sequence: CASRQRSLNYGYTF. CDR3 nucleotide sequence: TGTGCCAGTAGGCAAAGGAGTCTGAACTATGGCTACACCTTC.

This clone was counted between two and nine times. J is TRBJ2-2 and V is TRBV5-6, with no clear D. The CDR3 has 13 residues. V was shortened by 0 bases and J by 4 bases, with 4 bases between the two germline ends. Per germline, CDR1 SGHDT and CDR2 YYEEEE. The CDR3 loop is CASSLELTGELFF. The DNA of the CDR3 is TGTGCCAGCAGCTTGGAACTCACCGGGGAGCTGTTTTTT.

The V call is TRBV5-1, the J call TRBJ2-2; a possible D gene is TRBD1 (6 bases). The CDR3 totals 15 residues. Germline V gene sequence: CDR1 SGHRS, CDR2 YFSETQ. The V end lost 4 bases, the J end lost 6 bases, and 16 bases lay between the germline ends. The CDR3 protein is CASSPQDSPPGELFF. The DNA of the CDR3 is TGCGCCAGCAGCCCTCAGGACAGCCCACCCGGGGAGCTGTTTTTT.

The chain has TRBV9 and TRBJ1-3; possible D gene TRBD1, 5 bases. Trimming took off 0 bases at V and 4 bases at J, with 8 bases between the two ends. The CDR3 runs 14 residues. The germline gives CDR1 SGDLS, CDR2 YYNGEE. The CDR3 DNA reads as TGTGCCAGCAGCGTAGCGTACAGGGGAAACACCATATATTTT. Translation: CASSVAYRGNTIYF.

The CDR3 coding sequence is TGTGCCAGTAGTATCTTGGGCAGCTCTGGAAACACCATATATTTT. It encodes CASSILGSSGNTIYF. V usage is TRBV19 and J usage is TRBJ1-3; D is ambiguous. This CDR3 is 15 amino acids long. V was clipped by 3 bases and J by 0 bases, with 9 bases between them. Germline loops: CDR1 LNHDA, CDR2 SQIVND (reference sequence). The full variable domain, in which reference TRBV19 and TRBJ1-3 provide the parts outside the CDR3, is DGGITQSPKYLFRKEGQNVTLSCEQNLNHDAMYWYRQDPGQGLRLIYYSQIVNDFQKGDIAEGYSVSREKKESFPLTVTSAQKNPTAFYLCASSILGSSGNTIYFGEGSWLTVV.

A word on this clone: Other nucleotide sequences in the sample specify the same CDR3. The chain is built from TRBV3-1 (or the pseudogene TRBV3-2) and TRBJ1-5; D is ambiguous. The V and J ends lost 3 bases and 2 bases respectively, with 5 bases between them. The germline V gene encodes CDR1 LGHDT and CDR2 YNNKEL (reference sequence). There are 13 residues in the CDR3. This CDR3 is CASSQGGNQPQHF. The CDR3 DNA follows: TGTGCCAGCAGCCAGGGAGGCAATCAGCCCCAGCATTTT.

A single count supports this clone. The genes are TRBV5-1 and TRBJ2-1, with 7 bases fitting TRBD1. Per the germline V gene, CDR1 is SGHRS and CDR2 is YFSETQ. There are 13 residues in the CDR3. V dropped 4 bases and J dropped 5; count of bases not matched to a gene: 3. CDR3 in DNA: TGCGCCAGCAGCCAGGGACAGAACAATGAGCAGTTCTTC. Its translation is CASSQGQNNEQFF.

This chain links TRBV5-5 with TRBJ1-6, with TRBD1 identical over 8 bases. CDR1 SGHKS and CDR2 YYEKEE come from the germline V gene (reference sequence). CDR3 size: 14 residues. The V gene end was trimmed by 4 bases and the J gene end by 9 bases; junction bases not matched to a gene: 6. The CDR3 sequence is CASSPGTGGSPLHF. The CDR3 DNA follows: TGTGCCAGCAGCCCCGGGACAGGAGGTTCACCCCTCCACTTT.

The chain has TRBV6-5 and TRBJ2-3; tentatively, D is TRBD1 (6 bases). Trimming removed 6 bases at V and 5 bases at J, with 15 bases between. Germline V gene lookup returns CDR1 MNHEY and CDR2 SVGAGI. The CDR3 is made up of 14 amino acids. CDR3 sequence reads: CASSPTRGIDTQYF. The CDR3 region has the DNA TGTGCCAGCAGCCCCACGAGGGGGATAGATACGCAGTATTTT.

In this sample, this clone turned up a few times. This chain uses TRBV19 with TRBJ1-2; 7 bases fit TRBD1. After removal of 5 bases from V and 0 bases from J, the junction contained 9 bases not matched to a gene. The CDR3 loop spans 16 amino acids. Germline CDR1 and CDR2: LNHDA and SQIVND (reference sequence). In DNA form, the CDR3 reads TGTGCCAGTAGTCCACGACAGGGTTTTGCTAACTATGGCTACACCTTC. Its translation is CASSPRQGFANYGYTF.